The entry below describes one TCR beta chain. No antigen is known for it. Germline V gene data show CDR1 as LNHDA and CDR2 as SQIVND (reference sequence). The CDR3 contains 18 residues. V was pared by 3 bases and J by 0 bases, with 9 bases of the junction left unmatched. This specimen belongs to a study of cytomegalovirus exposure and HLA in healthy donors. Study-wide points: In most subjects, TCR beta sequences reportedly gave accurate predictions of HLA-A and HLA-B alleles. TCR beta chain V- and J-gene trimming was linked, in a later analysis, to a missense variant in DCLRE1C. A later analysis showed HLA-associated TCR beta chains outstripping equally common others in clonal expansion.

It was with 60 Vbeta and 13 Jbeta primers that the PCR ran. The data were produced by immunoSEQ multiplex PCR, yet TCRdb's version contains in-frame clones alone and is incomplete. Of about 160,000 clones in the sample, around 73% were seen once. The sample comprised PBMCs. This chain uses TRBV19 with TRBJ2-3; TRBD1 aligns across 10 bases. The TCR comes from a male donor in good health and CMV-seronegative. The CDR3 DNA reads as TGTGCCAGTAGTATCAGTAGTGACAGGGGGCCTAGCACAGATACGCAGTATTTT. This sequence encodes CASSISSDRGPSTDTQYF.